This record concerns one T cell receptor beta chain sequence. Its antigen is undetermined. These data are taken from a study of monozygotic twins with cystic fibrosis. Clones were sequenced by immunoSEQ multiplex PCR, and TCRdb holds only the in-frame ones, with some missing. Of tens of thousands of clones in the sample, approximately 97% are singletons; the top ten hold roughly 0.15%. Study-level results: In this small cohort, shared CDR3 numbers showed no association with age, concordance or disease severity.

The material sequenced was blood. This receptor was taken from a girl under 10 years old with cystic fibrosis.

The CDR3 loop is CAWSARGSYYTF. Here the CDR3 DNA reads TGTGCCTGGAGCGCCCGGGGATCGTACTACACCTTC. The chain has TRBV30 and TRBJ1-2; no firm D call. CDR1 and CDR2 (germline): GTSNPN, SVGIG (reference sequence). V shed 3 bases and J shed 10 bases, with 15 bases lying between them. The CDR3 spans 12 residues.